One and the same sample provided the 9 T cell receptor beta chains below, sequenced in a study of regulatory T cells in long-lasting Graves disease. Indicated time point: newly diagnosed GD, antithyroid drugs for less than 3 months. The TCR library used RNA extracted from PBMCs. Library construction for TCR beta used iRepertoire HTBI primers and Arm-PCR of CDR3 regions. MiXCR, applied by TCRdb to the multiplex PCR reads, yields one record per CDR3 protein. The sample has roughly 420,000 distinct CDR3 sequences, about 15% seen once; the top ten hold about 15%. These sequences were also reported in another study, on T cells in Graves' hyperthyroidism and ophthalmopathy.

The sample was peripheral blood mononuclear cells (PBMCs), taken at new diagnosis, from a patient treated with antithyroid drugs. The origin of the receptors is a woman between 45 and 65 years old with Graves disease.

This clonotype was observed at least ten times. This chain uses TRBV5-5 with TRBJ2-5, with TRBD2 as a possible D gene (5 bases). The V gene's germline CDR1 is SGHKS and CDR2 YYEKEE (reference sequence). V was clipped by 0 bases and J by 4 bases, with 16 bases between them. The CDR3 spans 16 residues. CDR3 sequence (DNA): TGTGCCAGCAGCTTGGAGGGAGTCGAGCTCGGAGAGACCCAGTACTTC. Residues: CASSLEGVELGETQYF.

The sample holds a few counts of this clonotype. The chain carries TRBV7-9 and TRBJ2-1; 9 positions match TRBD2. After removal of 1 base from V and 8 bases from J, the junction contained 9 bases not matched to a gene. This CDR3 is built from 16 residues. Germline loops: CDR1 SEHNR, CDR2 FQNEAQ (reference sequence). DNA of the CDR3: TGTGCCAGCAGCTTAGGGAGTAGCGGGAGAAGGCATGAGCAGTTCTTC. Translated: CASSLGSSGRRHEQFF.

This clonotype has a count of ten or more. The DNA of the CDR3 is TGTGCCAGCAGCTACTTCCTGTCCTATGGCTACACCTTC. Its protein is CASSYFLSYGYTF. This chain connects TRBV7-2 to TRBJ1-2; D call uncertain. The germline gives CDR1 SGHTA, CDR2 FQGNSA. V was shortened by 4 bases and J by 4 bases, with 10 bases between the two germline ends. The CDR3 runs to 13 residues.

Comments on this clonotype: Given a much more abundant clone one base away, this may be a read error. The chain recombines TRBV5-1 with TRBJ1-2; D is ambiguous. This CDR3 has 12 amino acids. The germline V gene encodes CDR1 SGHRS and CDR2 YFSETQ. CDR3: CASSPLYDGFTF. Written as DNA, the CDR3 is TGCGCCAGCAGCCCCCTGTACGATGGCTTCACCTTC.

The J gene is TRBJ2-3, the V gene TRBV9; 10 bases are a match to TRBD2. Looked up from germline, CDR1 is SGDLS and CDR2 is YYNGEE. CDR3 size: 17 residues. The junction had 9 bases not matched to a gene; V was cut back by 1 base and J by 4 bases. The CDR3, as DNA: TGTGCCAGCAGCGTAAGGGCTAGCGGGAGTCCTGCAGATACGCAGTATTTT. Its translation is CASSVRASGSPADTQYF.

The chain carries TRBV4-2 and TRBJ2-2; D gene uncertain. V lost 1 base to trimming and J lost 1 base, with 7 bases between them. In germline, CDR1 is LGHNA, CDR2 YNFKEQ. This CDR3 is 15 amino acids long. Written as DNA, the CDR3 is TGTGCCAGCAGCCAAGTGGGCTGGAACACCGGGGAGCTGTTTTTT. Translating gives CASSQVGWNTGELFF.

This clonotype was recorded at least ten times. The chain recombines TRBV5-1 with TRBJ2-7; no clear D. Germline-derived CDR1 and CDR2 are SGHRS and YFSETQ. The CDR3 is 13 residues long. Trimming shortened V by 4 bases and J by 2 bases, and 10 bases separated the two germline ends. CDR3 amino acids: CASSRQRTYEQYF. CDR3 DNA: TGCGCCAGCAGCCGTCAACGAACCTACGAGCAGTACTTC.

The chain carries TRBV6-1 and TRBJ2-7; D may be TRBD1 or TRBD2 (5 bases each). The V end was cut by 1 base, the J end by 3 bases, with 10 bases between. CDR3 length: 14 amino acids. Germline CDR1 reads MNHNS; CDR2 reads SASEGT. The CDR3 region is CASSEVEGNYEQYF. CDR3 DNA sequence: TGTGCCAGCAGTGAAGTTGAGGGGAACTACGAGCAGTACTTC.

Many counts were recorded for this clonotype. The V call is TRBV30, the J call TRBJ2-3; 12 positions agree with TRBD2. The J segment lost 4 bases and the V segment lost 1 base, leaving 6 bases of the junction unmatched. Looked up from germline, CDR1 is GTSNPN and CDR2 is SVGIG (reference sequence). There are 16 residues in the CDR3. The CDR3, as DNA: TGTGCCTGGAGTGCCGGACTAGCGGGGAGGTCAGATACGCAGTATTTT. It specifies CAWSAGLAGRSDTQYF.